This is a list of T cell receptor beta chains from one sample in a study of blood T cell repertoires in COVID-19. Assay used: immunoSEQ multiplex PCR; TCRdb lists only in-frame clones, some missing. The sample lists around 100,000 clones, around 86% occurring once. Sequenced: peripheral blood. These receptors came from an elderly woman with acute or convalescent COVID-19. CDR3s include the opening cysteine and the closing phenylalanine or tryptophan. The D gene is left open where the match is weak. Rows give clone size only sometimes, using once, few, many, or a class for an expanded clone.

TRBJ2-1 | TRBD2 | . | TRBV3-1/TRBV3-2 | TGTGCCAGCGCCGAAGGGCGGGGGGGTTACAATGAGCAGTTCTTC | CASAEGRGGYNEQFF
TRBJ1-1 | . | . | TRBV19 | TGTGCCAGTAGTGAACTTGGACCCTCTGGGGCCACTGAAGCTTTCTTT | CASSELGPSGATEAFF
TRBJ1-1 | . | . | TRBV7-9 | TGTGCCAGCAGCTTTACAGTGAACACTGAAGCTTTCTTT | CASSFTVNTEAFF
TRBJ1-1 | TRBD1 | . | TRBV6-5 | TGTGCCAGCCGGACAGGGCTGGACACTGAAGCTTTCTTT | CASRTGLDTEAFF
TRBJ1-5 | TRBD1 | once | TRBV5-3 | TGTGCCAGAAGCCCCGACAGGGGGCGGCAGCCCCAGCATTTT | CARSPDRGRQPQHF
TRBJ2-7 | TRBD1 | . | TRBV12-3/TRBV12-4 | TGTGCCAGCACCTTCGGACAGGGCGAGCAGTACTTC | CASTFGQGEQYF
TRBJ1-5 | . | . | TRBV6-6 | TGTGCCAGCAGCATACAGGGAGTAGGGAATCAGCCCCAGCATTTT | CASSIQGVGNQPQHF
TRBJ2-7 | . | . | TRBV6-5 | TGTGCCAGCACCGACGGGGGGCGGACCTACGAGCAGTACTTC | CASTDGGRTYEQYF
TRBJ2-3 | . | . | TRBV4-2 | TGTGCCAGCAGCCAAGATGGCGGATTAAGCACAGATACGCAGTATTTT | CASSQDGGLSTDTQYF
TRBJ1-3 | . | . | TRBV19 | TGTGCCAGTAGTCCACAACAGGTCCCTGGAAACACCATATATTTT | CASSPQQVPGNTIYF
TRBJ1-1 | . | once | TRBV19 | TGTGCCAGTAGTATAAGAGAGACTGAAGCTTTCTTT | CASSIRETEAFF
TRBJ1-5 | . | . | TRBV5-1 | TGCGCCAGCAGCTTGGACCCGGGTACCCCTAGCAATCAGCCCCAGCATTTT | CASSLDPGTPSNQPQHF
TRBJ1-5 | . | . | TRBV18 | TGTGCCAGCTCCCTGGGGGGGGCCGGCAATCAGCCCCAGCATTTT | CASSLGGAGNQPQHF
TRBJ2-7 | . | . | TRBV19 | TGTGCCAGTAGTAGTTCGGGGAACGAGCAGTACTTC | CASSSSGNEQYF
TRBJ1-1 | TRBD1 | . | TRBV7-3 | TGTGCCAGCAGCTTAACGGACAGGGGTCGGAATGAAGCTTTCTTT | CASSLTDRGRNEAFF
TRBJ2-7 | . | . | TRBV14 | TGTGCCAGCAGCCAAGATCGACGGGAGTCCTACGAGCAGTACTTC | CASSQDRRESYEQYF
TRBJ2-5 | TRBD1 | . | TRBV25-1 | TGTGCCAGCAGTGAGGACAGGGAGGAGACCCAGTACTTC | CASSEDREETQYF
TRBJ2-7 | . | . | TRBV15 | TGTGCCACCAGCAGAGATGTGGGGCCCGTGGAGCAGTACTTC | CATSRDVGPVEQYF
TRBJ1-5 | . | . | TRBV7-2 | TGTGCCAGCAGCTTATCCCAGACAGTCCAGCCCCAGCATTTT | CASSLSQTVQPQHF
TRBJ1-5 | . | . | TRBV21-1 | TGTGCCAGCAGCAGGAGGGGTGGGAAGGGGTCCAATCAGCCCCAGCATTTT | CASSRRGGKGSNQPQHF
TRBJ2-5 | . | . | TRBV3-1/TRBV3-2 | TGTGCCAGCAGCCAAGACCCCGGGGAAGAGACCCAGTACTTC | CASSQDPGEETQYF
TRBJ1-3 | TRBD1 | . | TRBV6-5 | TGTGCCAGCAGGAGGGACAGGGGAGCCGGAAACACCATATATTTT | CASRRDRGAGNTIYF
TRBJ1-6 | TRBD1 | . | TRBV19 | TGTGCCAGTAGTATGCCGACAGGGGGAGGCTATAATTCACCCCTCCACTTT | CASSMPTGGGYNSPLHF
TRBJ1-4 | TRBD1 | . | TRBV19 | TGTGCCAGTAGTATAGATCGGACAGGTCCCGAAAAACTGTTTTTT | CASSIDRTGPEKLFF
TRBJ2-7 | . | . | TRBV5-1 | TGCGCCAGCAGGCGTCGGGAGCCCTACGAGCAGTACTTC | CASRRREPYEQYF
TRBJ1-1 | TRBD1 | . | TRBV9 | TGTGCCAGCAGCGTAACAGGGGGCAACACTGAAGCTTTCTTT | CASSVTGGNTEAFF
TRBJ2-2 | . | . | TRBV18 | TGTGCCAGCTCCCCGACTCGGGGCACCGGGGAGCTGTTTTTT | CASSPTRGTGELFF
TRBJ1-2 | TRBD1 | . | TRBV3-1/TRBV3-2 | TGTGCCAGCAGCCGAGGACAGGGGGCTTCCTATGGCTACACCTTC | CASSRGQGASYGYTF
TRBJ1-4 | TRBD1 | . | TRBV23-1 | TGCGCCAGCAGCGGGACAGCAGCAACTAATGAAAAACTGTTTTTT | CASSGTAATNEKLFF
TRBJ2-1 | . | once | TRBV19 | TGTGCCAGTAGTAAGACTTACAATGAGCAGTTCTTC | CASSKTYNEQFF
TRBJ2-3 | TRBD2 | once | TRBV2 | TGTGCCACATCGACTAGCGGGCACACAGATACGCAGTATTTT | CATSTSGHTDTQYF
TRBJ1-3 | TRBD1 | . | TRBV6-2/TRBV6-3 | TGTGCCAGCAGTCGGACAGGGGGCAGTGGAAACACCATATATTTT | CASSRTGGSGNTIYF
TRBJ2-3 | . | . | TRBV3-1/TRBV3-2 | TGTGCCAGCAGCCAAGAGCCTCTACGCACAGATACGCAGTATTTT | CASSQEPLRTDTQYF
TRBJ2-7 | . | . | TRBV5-1 | TGCGCCAGCAGCTTACAGGGTGGGGAGCAGTACTTC | CASSLQGGEQYF
TRBJ1-1 | . | . | TRBV6-5 | TGTGCCAGCACATTCTGGCAGGAAGCTTTCTTT | CASTFWQEAFF
TRBJ2-1 | . | . | TRBV7-2 | TGTGCCAGCAGCTCGACTAGAGTTGAGCAGTTCTTC | CASSSTRVEQFF
TRBJ2-2 | TRBD1 | . | TRBV9 | TGTGCCAGCAGCGTAGTGACAGGGGTCCGGCCCGGGGAGCTGTTTTTT | CASSVVTGVRPGELFF
TRBJ2-3 | TRBD2 | . | TRBV20-1 | TGCAGTGCTAGTATGGCTAGCGGGAGGCGAGATACGCAGTATTTT | CSASMASGRRDTQYF
TRBJ2-2 | . | . | TRBV4-1 | TGCGCCAGCAGCCAACCATGGCCGAACACCGGGGAGCTGTTTTTT | CASSQPWPNTGELFF
TRBJ2-1 | . | once | TRBV5-1 | TGCGCCAGCAGCTTGGTAGCGAACAATGAGCAGTTCTTC | CASSLVANNEQFF
TRBJ2-3 | . | . | TRBV19 | TGTGCCAGTAGTCCGAAAGGGACTGCCACAGATACGCAGTATTTT | CASSPKGTATDTQYF
TRBJ2-7 | . | . | TRBV9 | TGTGCCAGCAGCGTGGACAGCACCTCCTACGAGCAGTACTTC | CASSVDSTSYEQYF
TRBJ1-3 | TRBD1 | . | TRBV13 | TGTGCCAGCAGCACCGGGACAGCCAACTCTGGAAACACCATATATTTT | CASSTGTANSGNTIYF
TRBJ2-1 | TRBD2 | . | TRBV5-4 | TGTGCCAGCAGCCGAGGGACTAGCGGGATATACAATGAGCAGTTCTTC | CASSRGTSGIYNEQFF
TRBJ2-3 | TRBD2 | . | TRBV11-3 | TGTGCCAGCAGTTCCGGGACTAGCGGGACAGATACGCAGTATTTT | CASSSGTSGTDTQYF
TRBJ2-7 | TRBD1 | . | TRBV5-1 | TGCGCCAGCGGACAGGGGGGCCACGAGCAGTACTTC | CASGQGGHEQYF
TRBJ2-1 | TRBD2 | once | TRBV4-2 | TGTGCCAGCAGCCATGTTGATGGATCTAGCGGCCTTTACAATGAGCAGTTCTTC | CASSHVDGSSGLYNEQFF
TRBJ2-1 | . | . | TRBV20-1 | TGCAGTGCTAGCAATTACAATGAGCAGTTCTTC | CSASNYNEQFF
TRBJ1-2 | . | . | TRBV9 | TGTGCCAGCAGCGTAGCCAGGGCCGGTGGCTACACCTTC | CASSVARAGGYTF
TRBJ2-3 | . | . | TRBV7-2 | TGTGCCAGCAGCTCCCACGGACAAGTCACAGATACGCAGTATTTT | CASSSHGQVTDTQYF
TRBJ1-3 | TRBD1 | . | TRBV19 | TGTGCCAGTAGTATGACAGGGCAATCTGGAAACACCATATATTTT | CASSMTGQSGNTIYF
TRBJ1-2 | TRBD1 | . | TRBV5-1 | TGCGCCAGCAGCAAAACCTCCGGGACAGGGAATAACTATGGCTACACCTTC | CASSKTSGTGNNYGYTF
TRBJ2-3 | TRBD2 | . | TRBV19 | TGTGCCAGTAGTATAGCCGGGGGGGGGAACACAGATACGCAGTATTTT | CASSIAGGGNTDTQYF
TRBJ1-4 | . | . | TRBV5-1 | TGCGCCAGCAGCTTGGGACAGCTACCCCCGCCAAATGAAAAACTGTTTTTT | CASSLGQLPPPNEKLFF
TRBJ2-2 | . | . | TRBV5-4 | TGTGCCAGCGCCATAGAGGGGGAGCTGTTTTTT | CASAIEGELFF
TRBJ2-3 | TRBD2 | . | TRBV3-1/TRBV3-2 | TGTGCCAGCAGCCAAGGTTTAGTAGCGGGAGGGCCGGCAGATACGCAGTATTTT | CASSQGLVAGGPADTQYF
TRBJ2-1 | . | once | TRBV1 | TGCACCAGCAGCCAAGATCGAGGACTAGCGGGGGACAATGAGCAGTTCTTC | CTSSQDRGLAGDNEQFF
TRBJ1-2 | . | . | TRBV5-6 | TGTGCCAGCAGCCCAATTTCGGGAGGGGGCTACACCTTC | CASSPISGGGYTF
TRBJ1-6 | TRBD1 | . | TRBV3-1/TRBV3-2 | TGTGCCAGCAGCCAAGCCACAGGGGCGAATTCACCCCTCCACTTT | CASSQATGANSPLHF